Following are 10 T cell receptor beta chains from one sample sequenced in a study of T cells in Graves' hyperthyroidism and ophthalmopathy. Researchers amplified the TCR beta CDR3 regions from RNA transcripts. RT-PCR in the first round (using the HTBI primer set) targeted the TCR CDR3. TCRdb recomputed calls from the multiplex PCR reads with MiXCR, one row per CDR3 protein. Of around 450,000 distinct CDR3 sequences in the sample, around 14% were seen once. Source material: blood. The receptors stem from a woman between 18 and 29 years old with Graves' hyperthyroidism.

This clonotype turned up a few times. The chain couples TRBV20-1 to TRBJ2-5; D remains ambiguous. Trimming removed 2 bases from V and 0 bases from J, with 13 bases in between. The V gene's germline CDR1 is DFQATT and CDR2 SNEGSKA (reference sequence). The CDR3 spans 15 residues. DNA for the CDR3: TGCAGTGCTAGATTTGACTCCCGAAACCAAGAGACCCAGTACTTC. Residues: CSARFDSRNQETQYF.

The rearrangement joins TRBV15 to TRBJ1-3; 7 positions agree with TRBD1. From germline, CDR1 is LNHNV and CDR2 YYDKDF (reference sequence). V lost 3 bases, J lost 2 bases, and 4 bases stayed unmatched. The CDR3 sequence is 15 residues long. CDR3 sequence: CATSRSTGAGNTIYF. Here the CDR3 DNA reads TGTGCCACCAGCAGGTCCACAGGGGCTGGAAACACCATATATTTT.

The chain couples TRBV7-6 to TRBJ2-3, with 16 bases matching TRBD2. The CDR3 sequence is 17 residues long. Germline assignment: CDR1 SGHVS and CDR2 FNYEAQ. The V gene end was trimmed by 6 bases and the J gene end by 4 bases; junction bases not matched to a gene: 7. DNA for the CDR3: TGTGCCAGCAGTTCGGGACTAGCGGGAGGGCCAGCAGATACGCAGTATTTT. Protein product: CASSSGLAGGPADTQYF.

The chain uses TRBV7-9 and TRBJ2-3; 9 bases agree with TRBD2. The CDR3 contains 15 residues. Unmatched junction bases numbered 9, after V lost 1 base and J lost 10 bases. Germline V gives CDR1 SEHNR, CDR2 FQNEAQ (reference sequence). CDR3 DNA: TGTGCCAGCAGCTTAGTGGTGCGGGAGGGCCCGCCGCAGTATTTT. Translated, it gives CASSLVVREGPPQYF.

This clonotype was recorded a few times. The chain combines TRBV18 with TRBJ1-3; no firm D call. The CDR3 is 15 amino acids. Germline V gene sequence: CDR1 KGHSH, CDR2 LQKENI. Trimming left V 3 bases short and J 0 bases short, with 9 bases between. The DNA of the CDR3 is TGTGCCAGCTCACCTTCGAGCAGCTCTGGAAACACCATATATTTT. Residues: CASSPSSSSGNTIYF.

The sample holds a few counts of this clonotype. The V call is TRBV2, the J call TRBJ2-1, with a weak D call TRBD1 (5 bases). Trimming left V 5 bases short and J 0 bases short, with 17 bases between. CDR1 and CDR2 (germline): SNHLY, FYNNEI. The CDR3 contains 17 residues. The CDR3 spells CASSPSPRASSYNEQFF. In DNA, the CDR3 is TGTGCCAGCAGTCCCTCCCCCAGGGCCAGCTCCTACAATGAGCAGTTCTTC.

Note on this clonotype: A read error may explain this, as a much larger clone is one base away. The gene calls are TRBV6-1 and TRBJ1-1; 11 nucleotides agree with TRBD1. The CDR3 is made up of 15 amino acids. Looked up from germline, CDR1 is MNHNS and CDR2 is SASEGT. V lost 6 bases, J lost 4 bases, and 7 bases stayed unmatched. The CDR3 DNA follows: TGTGCCAGCAGACCCGGGACAGGGGGGGTCACTGAAGCTTTCTTT. This gives the protein CASRPGTGGVTEAFF.

This clonotype was found many times. The chain has TRBV3-1 and TRBJ2-1; no clear D. V gave up 0 bases and J gave up 6 bases, with 15 bases separating them. Germline CDR1 LGHDT, CDR2 YNNKEL (reference sequence). The CDR3 runs to 16 residues. CDR3 sequence (DNA): TGTGCCAGCAGCCAAGAGCTGGATACATCGGCCAATGAGCAGTTCTTC. Its protein product is CASSQELDTSANEQFF.

There are many counts of this clonotype. The chain has TRBV29-1 and TRBJ1-2; tentative D call: TRBD1 (5 bases). Germline CDR1 is SQVTM and CDR2 is ANQGSEA. The CDR3 runs to 12 residues. Trimming removed 3 bases from V and 4 bases from J, with 9 bases in between. The CDR3 region has the DNA TGCAGCGTTGATCGGCAGGGCTATGGCTACACCTTC. As protein: CSVDRQGYGYTF.

CDR3 coding DNA: TGTGCCAGCAGTTGGAGCACCTCTGGGGCCAACGTCCTGACTTTC. Its protein product is CASSWSTSGANVLTF. The chain combines TRBV27 with TRBJ2-6; unclear D gene. This CDR3 has 15 amino acids. V shed 4 bases and J shed 0 bases, with 7 bases lying between them. CDR1 MNHEY and CDR2 SMNVEV come from the germline V gene (reference sequence).